A selection of T cell receptor beta chains follows, all from one sample in a study of cytomegalovirus exposure and HLA in healthy donors. Measured with immunoSEQ multiplex PCR; TCRdb has only the in-frame clones, and not every one. In the table there are 65,000 to 95,000 clones, 93% of which are singletons. Sample: PBMCs. These receptors all stem from a young woman in good health and CMV-seronegative. CDR3s include the opening cysteine and the closing phenylalanine or tryptophan. Fields, in order: clone size, CDR3 length, D gene, J gene, V gene, CDR3 protein, CDR3 DNA. D genes are given only for firm matches. Clone size is not always given. Where it is, it says once, few, many or a class for expanded clones.

abundance: -; len: 16; d_gene: -; j_gene: TRBJ2-1; v_gene: TRBV2; CDR3aa: CASSGRAGPTYNEQFF; CDR3nt: TGTGCCAGCAGTGGGAGGGCGGGCCCGACCTACAATGAGCAGTTCTTC
abundance: -; len: 14; d_gene: TRBD1; j_gene: TRBJ1-5; v_gene: TRBV5-1; CDR3aa: CASSLDRGGQPQHF; CDR3nt: TGCGCCAGCAGCTTGGACAGGGGCGGTCAGCCCCAGCATTTT
abundance: -; len: 15; d_gene: TRBD2; j_gene: TRBJ2-1; v_gene: TRBV2; CDR3aa: CASSERTSGYYEQFF; CDR3nt: TGTGCCAGCAGTGAGCGGACTAGCGGGTATTACGAGCAGTTCTTC
abundance: -; len: 11; d_gene: -; j_gene: TRBJ2-1; v_gene: TRBV7-6; CDR3aa: CASSLSNEQFF; CDR3nt: TGTGCCAGCAGCCTCAGTAATGAGCAGTTCTTC
abundance: -; len: 10; d_gene: -; j_gene: TRBJ1-1; v_gene: TRBV29-1; CDR3aa: CSVGGTEAFF; CDR3nt: TGCAGCGTTGGAGGGACTGAAGCTTTCTTT
abundance: -; len: 13; d_gene: -; j_gene: TRBJ1-1; v_gene: TRBV6-5; CDR3aa: CASSYTSNTEAFF; CDR3nt: TGTGCCAGCAGTTATACTTCGAACACTGAAGCTTTCTTT
abundance: -; len: 15; d_gene: TRBD1; j_gene: TRBJ1-1; v_gene: TRBV9; CDR3aa: CASSVTGALNTEAFF; CDR3nt: TGTGCCAGCAGCGTAACAGGGGCTCTGAACACTGAAGCTTTCTTT
abundance: -; len: 15; d_gene: TRBD1; j_gene: TRBJ2-7; v_gene: TRBV5-1; CDR3aa: CASSLVGQGGNEQYF; CDR3nt: TGCGCCAGCAGCTTGGTAGGACAGGGTGGCAACGAGCAGTACTTC
abundance: once; len: 15; d_gene: TRBD2; j_gene: TRBJ2-5; v_gene: TRBV9; CDR3aa: CASSVEGGSSETQYF; CDR3nt: TGTGCCAGCAGCGTAGAGGGCGGGAGCTCCGAGACCCAGTACTTC
abundance: -; len: 13; d_gene: TRBD1; j_gene: TRBJ1-1; v_gene: TRBV30; CDR3aa: CAWSAFLTGEAFF; CDR3nt: TGTGCCTGGAGTGCCTTTTTGACAGGGGAAGCTTTCTTT
abundance: -; len: 15; d_gene: TRBD2; j_gene: TRBJ2-7; v_gene: TRBV7-2; CDR3aa: CASSPTSGRVNEQYF; CDR3nt: TGTGCCAGCAGCCCTACTAGCGGGAGGGTTAACGAGCAGTACTTC
abundance: -; len: 15; d_gene: TRBD2; j_gene: TRBJ2-3; v_gene: TRBV4-1; CDR3aa: CASSPGTSGVDTQYF; CDR3nt: TGCGCCAGCAGCCCCGGGACTAGCGGGGTCGATACGCAGTATTTT
abundance: -; len: 15; d_gene: TRBD1; j_gene: TRBJ1-3; v_gene: TRBV2; CDR3aa: CASSGVDRAGNTIYF; CDR3nt: TGTGCCAGCAGTGGCGTGGACAGGGCTGGAAACACCATATATTTT
abundance: -; len: 14; d_gene: -; j_gene: TRBJ2-5; v_gene: TRBV7-2; CDR3aa: CASSFAGHQETQYF; CDR3nt: TGTGCCAGCAGCTTCGCGGGACACCAAGAGACCCAGTACTTC
abundance: -; len: 17; d_gene: TRBD1; j_gene: TRBJ1-1; v_gene: TRBV4-2; CDR3aa: CASSQGGQGILNTEAFF; CDR3nt: TGTGCCAGCAGCCAAGGGGGACAGGGGATTCTAAACACTGAAGCTTTCTTT
abundance: -; len: 14; d_gene: -; j_gene: TRBJ1-3; v_gene: TRBV19; CDR3aa: CASSVDTAGNTIYF; CDR3nt: TGTGCCAGTAGTGTGGACACGGCTGGAAACACCATATATTTT
abundance: once; len: 14; d_gene: -; j_gene: TRBJ1-4; v_gene: TRBV28; CDR3aa: CASSLAGLGEKLFF; CDR3nt: TGTGCCAGCAGTTTGGCAGGGCTGGGGGAAAAACTGTTTTTT
abundance: -; len: 15; d_gene: -; j_gene: TRBJ1-3; v_gene: TRBV13; CDR3aa: CASSLSTGSGNTIYF; CDR3nt: TGTGCCAGCAGCCTAAGTACAGGGTCAGGAAACACCATATATTTT
abundance: -; len: 14; d_gene: TRBD1; j_gene: TRBJ2-7; v_gene: TRBV13; CDR3aa: CASSPGQGFYEQYF; CDR3nt: TGTGCCAGCAGCCCCGGACAGGGGTTCTACGAGCAGTACTTC
abundance: -; len: 15; d_gene: -; j_gene: TRBJ1-4; v_gene: TRBV6-1; CDR3aa: CASSIRGSTNEKLFF; CDR3nt: TGTGCCAGCAGTATCAGGGGTTCAACTAATGAAAAACTGTTTTTT
abundance: -; len: 16; d_gene: TRBD1; j_gene: TRBJ2-2; v_gene: TRBV18; CDR3aa: CASSPLRDRQTGELFF; CDR3nt: TGTGCCAGCTCACCACTCCGGGACAGACAGACCGGGGAGCTGTTTTTT
abundance: once; len: 13; d_gene: -; j_gene: TRBJ1-5; v_gene: TRBV19; CDR3aa: CASGLGSNQPQHF; CDR3nt: TGTGCCAGTGGACTGGGTAGCAATCAGCCCCAGCATTTT
abundance: -; len: 15; d_gene: TRBD1; j_gene: TRBJ1-2; v_gene: TRBV19; CDR3aa: CASSTTQKGAYGYTF; CDR3nt: TGTGCCAGTAGTACAACCCAGAAGGGGGCCTATGGCTACACCTTC
abundance: -; len: 16; d_gene: -; j_gene: TRBJ1-5; v_gene: TRBV4-1; CDR3aa: CASSQEGSVSNQPQHF; CDR3nt: TGCGCCAGCAGCCAAGAGGGGAGTGTAAGCAATCAGCCCCAGCATTTT
abundance: -; len: 14; d_gene: TRBD1; j_gene: TRBJ1-6; v_gene: TRBV10-3; CDR3aa: CAISELQGASPLHF; CDR3nt: TGTGCCATCAGTGAGTTGCAGGGGGCCTCACCCCTCCACTTT
abundance: -; len: 14; d_gene: -; j_gene: TRBJ2-5; v_gene: TRBV5-1; CDR3aa: CASSLAVVQETQYF; CDR3nt: TGCGCCAGCAGCTTAGCGGTCGTCCAAGAGACCCAGTACTTC
abundance: -; len: 15; d_gene: -; j_gene: TRBJ2-5; v_gene: TRBV7-2; CDR3aa: CASSLGVSGGQTQYF; CDR3nt: TGTGCCAGCAGCTTAGGGGTTTCCGGGGGTCAGACCCAGTACTTC
abundance: -; len: 17; d_gene: TRBD2; j_gene: TRBJ2-7; v_gene: TRBV6-4; CDR3aa: CASIYTPTSGRSYEQYF; CDR3nt: TGTGCCAGCATTTACACCCCGACTAGCGGGAGATCCTACGAGCAGTACTTC
abundance: -; len: 17; d_gene: TRBD2; j_gene: TRBJ2-1; v_gene: TRBV5-8; CDR3aa: CASRYELGTSVRTEQFF; CDR3nt: TGTGCCAGCAGATATGAGCTGGGGACTAGCGTTAGGACTGAGCAGTTCTTC